This TCR beta chain stems from a study of blood T cell repertoires in COVID-19. The overall study: Nucleic acid was either cDNA or gDNA, and it came from T cells, B-cell-depleted T cells, or PBMCs.

Between the trimmed V and J ends, which lost 2 bases and 6 bases, there was a span of 12 bases. The CDR3 contains 14 residues. Germline CDR1 MNHEY, CDR2 SVGEGT. The repertoire was sequenced with immunoSEQ multiplex PCR; TCRdb's copy has only in-frame clones and lacks some. The sample carries 200,000 to 250,000 clones, around 80% recorded once. The sequenced sample was peripheral blood. The chain employs TRBV6-2 or TRBV6-3 and TRBJ2-3; D is perhaps TRBD2 (6 bases). The receptor's source is an older woman with acute or convalescent COVID-19. The CDR3 reads CASSYSTSLDTQYF. The CDR3 DNA sequence: TGTGCCAGCAGTTACAGTACTAGCTTGGATACGCAGTATTTT.